This T cell receptor (beta chain) was retrieved from a study of shared clonotypes between healthy human individuals. Findings and limits, study-wide: For naive CD4 cells, roughly 5.5% of clonotypes were shared across a handful of donors. Sampling included only blood; tissue repertoires likely differ.

Repertoires were generated with immunoSEQ multiplex PCR, while TCRdb's copy carries only in-frame clones and drops some. The sample lists millions of clones, more than 90% occurring once. Germline values: CDR1 MDHEN, CDR2 SYDVKM. CDR3 size: 16 residues. The junction had 14 bases not matched to a gene; V was cut back by 6 bases and J by 5 bases. Only one count was recorded for this clone. What it binds is unknown. The receptor comes from a young man in good health. Specimen: naive CD4+ T cells sorted from blood. Regarding subset: CD45RA+ positively selected. The chain couples TRBV28 to TRBJ1-2, with 8 bases matching TRBD1. CDR3 DNA sequence: TGTGCCAGCAGCCGGAGGACACTAACAGGGGGATATGGCTACACCTTC. This encodes CASSRRTLTGGYGYTF.